These T cell receptor beta chains were read from a single sample in a study of blood T cell repertoires in COVID-19. Sequenced by immunoSEQ multiplex PCR; TCRdb stores in-frame clones only, minus some. The profile shows roughly 100,000 clones, around nine tenths of them singletons. Specimen: peripheral blood. The source is a human donor in a cohort sampled during active COVID-19. The CDR3 runs from the conserved cysteine through the conserved F or W. D genes are given only for firm matches. Clone sizes are given selectively: once, few, many, or a class where the clone is expanded.

d_gene,v_gene,j_gene,abundance,CDR3aa,CDR3nt
TRBD1,TRBV5-1,TRBJ1-2,NA,CASSLGQGFDGYTF,TGCGCCAGCAGCTTGGGACAGGGGTTTGATGGCTACACCTTC
NA,TRBV12-3/TRBV12-4,TRBJ1-2,once,CASSPQNFYGYTF,TGTGCCAGCAGCCCCCAAAACTTCTATGGCTACACCTTC
TRBD2,TRBV4-2,TRBJ2-7,NA,CASSQGVTSGGVRNEQYF,TGTGCCAGCAGCCAAGGGGTGACTAGCGGGGGGGTTCGGAACGAGCAGTACTTC
TRBD2,TRBV19,TRBJ2-1,NA,CASSMRTSGRYNEQFF,TGTGCCAGTAGTATGCGGACTAGCGGGCGATACAATGAGCAGTTCTTC
TRBD2,TRBV3-1/TRBV3-2,TRBJ2-7,once,CASSQVGGAYEQYF,TGTGCCAGCAGCCAAGTCGGGGGGGCCTACGAGCAGTACTTC
NA,TRBV10-3,TRBJ1-1,NA,CAISDPASRVNTEAFF,TGTGCCATCAGTGACCCCGCCAGTCGTGTGAACACTGAAGCTTTCTTT
TRBD1,TRBV6-2/TRBV6-3,TRBJ1-1,NA,CASSPDRGNTEAFF,TGTGCCAGCAGCCCAGACAGGGGGAACACTGAAGCTTTCTTT
NA,TRBV10-1,TRBJ1-1,once,CASQGNTEAFF,TGCGCCAGCCAGGGCAACACTGAAGCTTTCTTT
TRBD2,TRBV2,TRBJ2-3,NA,CASRSAGDDTQYF,TGTGCCAGCAGATCTGCGGGGGACGATACGCAGTATTTT
NA,TRBV7-9,TRBJ2-5,once,CASSLLLSGETQYF,TGTGCCAGCAGCTTACTCTTGTCGGGAGAGACCCAGTACTTC